Sequencing of this T cell receptor (beta chain) was carried out in a study of chemoradiotherapy in HPV16-positive cancers. Study in general: Functional T-cell assays on two HPV16-positive patients' cells defined candidate HPV-specific clones and common TCR motifs.

Regarding the study as a whole: Functional assays defining HPV-specific T cells used only two HPV16-positive patients.

This clone was observed a handful of times. The antigen remains undetermined. The CDR3 runs 17 residues. Germline CDR1 and CDR2: MNHEY and SMNVEV (reference sequence). Trimming removed 4 bases from V and 1 base from J; junction bases left unmatched: 7. TCRdb's table, derived via immunoSEQ multiplex PCR, lists solely in-frame clones and lacks some. The table shows around 2,000 clones, with roughly four fifths occurring only once. The genes are TRBV27 and TRBJ2-6; 7 bases line up with TRBD1. This TCR was recovered from a human donor with HPV-associated anogenital cancer. The sample consisted of tumor tissue, taken from a patient who underwent chemoradiotherapy. The CDR3 DNA reads as TGTGCCAGCAGTTCGGGACAGTGGAAATCTGGGGCCAACGTCCTGACTTTC. This codes for CASSSGQWKSGANVLTF.